A few counts support the clone carrying this T cell receptor (beta chain). This entry belongs to a study of blood T cells in healthy people across ages. The CDR3 contains 13 residues. V was trimmed by 5 bases and J by 9 bases, leaving 14 bases between them. Germline assignment: CDR1 SGHVS and CDR2 FNYEAQ. It was with a sample-barcoded 5' primer and a J-beta primer mix that a second PCR of roughly 7 to 12 cycles was run. MiXCR, applied by TCRdb to the 5' RACE reads, yields one record per CDR3 protein. Among fewer than 600,000 distinct CDR3 sequences listed, 25% to 35% were seen once. This sample was also put to use in a study of T cells of mothers and their children.

The clonotype was recovered from a boy between 2 and 15 years old in good health. The specimen was blood. The chain joins TRBV7-6 to TRBJ2-1; TRBD2 is a possible D gene (5 bases). DNA of the CDR3: TGTGCCAGCAGCGAAATACTAGTTCCTGAGCAGTTCTTC. Amino acid sequence: CASSEILVPEQFF. Together with reference TRBV7-6 and TRBJ2-1, the CDR3 gives the full variable domain: GAGVSQSPRYKVTKRGQDVALRCDPISGHVSLYWYRQALGQGPEFLTYFNYEAQQDKSGLPNDRFSAERPEGSISTLTIQRTEQRDSAMYRCASSEILVPEQFFGPGTRLTVL.